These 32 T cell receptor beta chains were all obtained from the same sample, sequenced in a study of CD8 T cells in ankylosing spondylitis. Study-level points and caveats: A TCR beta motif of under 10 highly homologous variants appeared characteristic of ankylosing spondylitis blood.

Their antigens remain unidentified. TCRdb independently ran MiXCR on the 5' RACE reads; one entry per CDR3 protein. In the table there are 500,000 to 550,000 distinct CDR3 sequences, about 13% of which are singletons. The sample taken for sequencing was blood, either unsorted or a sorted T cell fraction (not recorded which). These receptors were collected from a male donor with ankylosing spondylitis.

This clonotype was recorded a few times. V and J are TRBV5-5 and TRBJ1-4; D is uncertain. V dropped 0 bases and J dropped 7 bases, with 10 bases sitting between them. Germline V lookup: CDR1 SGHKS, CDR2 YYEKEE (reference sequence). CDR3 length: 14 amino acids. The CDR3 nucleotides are TGTGCCAGCAGCTTGGCCTCAGCGGGTGAAAAACTGTTTTTT. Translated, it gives CASSLASAGEKLFF.

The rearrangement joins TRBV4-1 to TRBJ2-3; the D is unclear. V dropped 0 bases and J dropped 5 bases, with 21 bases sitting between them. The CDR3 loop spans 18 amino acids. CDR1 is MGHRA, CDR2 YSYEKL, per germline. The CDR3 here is CASSQDGRAQAGGDTQYF. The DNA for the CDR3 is TGCGCCAGCAGCCAAGACGGTAGGGCGCAGGCCGGTGGAGATACGCAGTATTTT.

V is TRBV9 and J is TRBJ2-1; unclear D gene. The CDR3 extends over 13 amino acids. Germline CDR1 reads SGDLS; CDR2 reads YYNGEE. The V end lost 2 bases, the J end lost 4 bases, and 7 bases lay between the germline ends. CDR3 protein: CASSVQSYNEQFF. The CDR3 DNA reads TGTGCCAGCAGCGTCCAGTCTTACAATGAGCAGTTCTTC.

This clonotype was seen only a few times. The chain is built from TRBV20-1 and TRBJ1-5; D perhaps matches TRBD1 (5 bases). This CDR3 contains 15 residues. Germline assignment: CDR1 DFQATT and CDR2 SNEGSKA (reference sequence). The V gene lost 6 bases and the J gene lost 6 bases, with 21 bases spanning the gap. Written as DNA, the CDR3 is TGCAGTGCGCTTCTAGGGGCAGGGTCCGGTCAGCCCCAGCATTTT. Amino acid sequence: CSALLGAGSGQPQHF.

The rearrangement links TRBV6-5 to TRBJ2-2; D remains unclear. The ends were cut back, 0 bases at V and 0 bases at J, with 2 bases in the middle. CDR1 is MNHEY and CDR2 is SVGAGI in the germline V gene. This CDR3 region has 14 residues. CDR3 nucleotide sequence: TGTGCCAGCAGTTACTCTCCGAACACCGGGGAGCTGTTTTTT. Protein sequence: CASSYSPNTGELFF.

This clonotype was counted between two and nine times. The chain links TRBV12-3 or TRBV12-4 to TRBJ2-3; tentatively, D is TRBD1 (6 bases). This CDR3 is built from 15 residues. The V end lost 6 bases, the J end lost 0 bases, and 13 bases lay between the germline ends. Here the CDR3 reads CASSRTARSTDTQYF. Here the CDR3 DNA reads TGTGCCAGCAGCCGGACAGCGAGAAGCACAGATACGCAGTATTTT.

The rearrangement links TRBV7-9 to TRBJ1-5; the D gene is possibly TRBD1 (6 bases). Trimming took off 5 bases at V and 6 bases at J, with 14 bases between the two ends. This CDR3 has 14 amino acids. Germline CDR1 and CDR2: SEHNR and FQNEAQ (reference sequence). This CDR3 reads CASSLGGLGQPQHF. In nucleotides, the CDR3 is TGTGCCAGCAGCCTTGGGGGGCTGGGTCAGCCCCAGCATTTT. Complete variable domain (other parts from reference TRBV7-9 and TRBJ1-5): DTGVSQNPRHKITKRGQNVTFRCDPISEHNRLYWYRQTLGQGPEFLTYFQNEAQLEKSRLLSDRFSAERPKGSFSTLEIQRTEQGDSAMYLCASSLGGLGQPQHFGDGTRLSIL.

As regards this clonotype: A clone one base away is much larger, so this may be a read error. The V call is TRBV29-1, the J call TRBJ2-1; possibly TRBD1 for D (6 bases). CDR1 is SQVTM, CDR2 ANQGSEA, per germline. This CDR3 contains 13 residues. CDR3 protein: CGVQQGRYNEQFF. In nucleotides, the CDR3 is TGCGGCGTCCAACAGGGCCGCTACAATGAGCAGTTCTTC.

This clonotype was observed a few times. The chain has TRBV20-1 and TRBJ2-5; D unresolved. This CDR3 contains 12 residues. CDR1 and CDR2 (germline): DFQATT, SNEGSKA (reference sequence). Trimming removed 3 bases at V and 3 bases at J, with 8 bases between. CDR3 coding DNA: TGCAGTGCTAGTGTCAGAAAAGAGACCCAGTACTTC. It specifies CSASVRKETQYF.

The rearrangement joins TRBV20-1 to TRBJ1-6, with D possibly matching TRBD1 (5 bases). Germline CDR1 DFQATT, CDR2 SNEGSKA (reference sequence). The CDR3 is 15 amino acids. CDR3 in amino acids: CSALFPGRQNSPLHF. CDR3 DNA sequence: TGCAGCGCACTTTTTCCGGGACGGCAAAATTCACCCCTCCACTTT.

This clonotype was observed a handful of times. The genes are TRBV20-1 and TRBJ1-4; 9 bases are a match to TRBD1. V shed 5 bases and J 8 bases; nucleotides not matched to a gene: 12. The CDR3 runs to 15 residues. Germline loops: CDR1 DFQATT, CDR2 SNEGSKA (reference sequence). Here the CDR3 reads CSAQSPGQGWEKLFF. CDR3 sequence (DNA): TGCAGTGCTCAAAGTCCGGGACAGGGATGGGAAAAACTGTTTTTT.

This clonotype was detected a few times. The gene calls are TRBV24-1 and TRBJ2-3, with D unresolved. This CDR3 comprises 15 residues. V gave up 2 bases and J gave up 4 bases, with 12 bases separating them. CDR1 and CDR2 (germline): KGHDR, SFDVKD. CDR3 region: CATSDSLATADTQYF. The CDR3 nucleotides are TGTGCCACCAGTGATTCCCTGGCTACGGCAGATACGCAGTATTTT.

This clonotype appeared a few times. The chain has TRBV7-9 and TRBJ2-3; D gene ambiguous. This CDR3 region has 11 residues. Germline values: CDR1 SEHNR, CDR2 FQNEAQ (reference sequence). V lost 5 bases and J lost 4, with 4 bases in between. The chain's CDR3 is CASSVSDTQYF. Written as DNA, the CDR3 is TGTGCCAGCAGCGTATCAGATACGCAGTATTTT.

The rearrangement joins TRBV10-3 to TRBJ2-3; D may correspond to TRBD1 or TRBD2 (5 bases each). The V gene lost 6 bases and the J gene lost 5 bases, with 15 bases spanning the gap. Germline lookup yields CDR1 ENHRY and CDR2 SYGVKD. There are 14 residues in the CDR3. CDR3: CAISPLGVGDTQYF. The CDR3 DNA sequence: TGTGCCATCAGCCCCTTGGGGGTAGGAGATACGCAGTATTTT.

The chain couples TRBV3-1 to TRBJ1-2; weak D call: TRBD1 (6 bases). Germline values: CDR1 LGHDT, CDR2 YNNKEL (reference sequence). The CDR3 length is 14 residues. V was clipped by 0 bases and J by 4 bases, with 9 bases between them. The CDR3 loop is CASSQEGGIYGYTF. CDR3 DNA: TGTGCCAGCAGCCAAGAAGGGGGGATCTATGGCTACACCTTC.

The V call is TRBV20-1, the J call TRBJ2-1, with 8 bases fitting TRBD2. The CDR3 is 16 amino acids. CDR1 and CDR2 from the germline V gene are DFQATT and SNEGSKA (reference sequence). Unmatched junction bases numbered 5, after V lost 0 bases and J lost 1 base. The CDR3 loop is CSAREGTRGSYNEQFF. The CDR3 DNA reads TGCAGTGCTAGAGAAGGGACTAGGGGGTCCTACAATGAGCAGTTCTTC.

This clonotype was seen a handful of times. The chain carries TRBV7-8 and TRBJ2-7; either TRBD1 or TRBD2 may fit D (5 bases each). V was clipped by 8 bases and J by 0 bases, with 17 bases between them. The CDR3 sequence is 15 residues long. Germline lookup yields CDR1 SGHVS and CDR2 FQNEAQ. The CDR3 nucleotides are TGTGCCAGCCGTCTCGAGGGGTCTAGCTCCTACGAGCAGTACGTC. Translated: CASRLEGSSSYEQYV.

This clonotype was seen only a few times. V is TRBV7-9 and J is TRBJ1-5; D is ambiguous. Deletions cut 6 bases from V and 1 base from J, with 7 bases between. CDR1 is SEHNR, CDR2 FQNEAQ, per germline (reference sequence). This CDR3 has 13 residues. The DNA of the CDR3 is TGTGCCAGCAGTGCAGAGAGCAATCAGCCCCAGCATTTT. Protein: CASSAESNQPQHF.

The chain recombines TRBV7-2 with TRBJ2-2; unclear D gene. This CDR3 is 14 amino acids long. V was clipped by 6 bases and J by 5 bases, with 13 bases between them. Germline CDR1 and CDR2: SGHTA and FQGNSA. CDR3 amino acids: CASSYVGRTGELFF. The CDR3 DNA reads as TGTGCCAGCAGTTACGTCGGGCGGACCGGGGAGCTGTTTTTT.

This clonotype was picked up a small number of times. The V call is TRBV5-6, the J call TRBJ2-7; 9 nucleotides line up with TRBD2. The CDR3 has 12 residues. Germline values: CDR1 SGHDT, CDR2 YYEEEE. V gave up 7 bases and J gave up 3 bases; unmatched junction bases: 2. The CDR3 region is CASRREGYEQYF. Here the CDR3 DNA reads TGTGCCAGCCGGCGGGAGGGCTACGAGCAGTACTTC.

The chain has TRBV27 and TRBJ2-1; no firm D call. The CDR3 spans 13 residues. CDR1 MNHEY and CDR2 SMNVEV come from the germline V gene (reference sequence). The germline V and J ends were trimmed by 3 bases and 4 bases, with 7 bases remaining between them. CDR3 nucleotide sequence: TGTGCCAGCAGTTTCGCTATGTACAATGAGCAGTTCTTC. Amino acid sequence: CASSFAMYNEQFF.

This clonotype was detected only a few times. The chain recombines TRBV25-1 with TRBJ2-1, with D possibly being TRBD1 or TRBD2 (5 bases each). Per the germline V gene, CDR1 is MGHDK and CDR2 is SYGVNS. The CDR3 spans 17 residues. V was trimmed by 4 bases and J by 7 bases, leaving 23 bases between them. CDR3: CASSGVRGEFHGNEQFF. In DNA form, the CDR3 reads TGTGCCAGCAGTGGCGTGAGGGGCGAGTTTCACGGGAATGAGCAGTTCTTC.

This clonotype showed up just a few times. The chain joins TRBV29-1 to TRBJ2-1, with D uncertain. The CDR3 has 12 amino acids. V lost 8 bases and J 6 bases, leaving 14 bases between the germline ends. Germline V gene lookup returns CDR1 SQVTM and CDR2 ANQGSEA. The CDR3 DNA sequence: TGCAGCCTCTTTCGTGGCTGCAATGAGCAGTTCTTC. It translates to CSLFRGCNEQFF.

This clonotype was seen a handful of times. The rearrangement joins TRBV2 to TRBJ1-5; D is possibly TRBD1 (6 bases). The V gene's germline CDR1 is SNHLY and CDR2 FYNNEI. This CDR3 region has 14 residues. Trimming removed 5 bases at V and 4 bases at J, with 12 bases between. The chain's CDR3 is CASSSTGKNQPQHF. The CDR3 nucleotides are TGTGCCAGCAGTAGTACAGGGAAAAATCAGCCCCAGCATTTT. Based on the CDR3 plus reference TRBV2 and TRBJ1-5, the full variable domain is EPEVTQTPSHQVTQMGQEVILRCVPISNHLYFYWYRQILGQKVEFLVSFYNNEISEKSEIFDDQFSVERPDGSNFTLKIRSTKLEDSAMYFCASSSTGKNQPQHFGDGTRLSIL.

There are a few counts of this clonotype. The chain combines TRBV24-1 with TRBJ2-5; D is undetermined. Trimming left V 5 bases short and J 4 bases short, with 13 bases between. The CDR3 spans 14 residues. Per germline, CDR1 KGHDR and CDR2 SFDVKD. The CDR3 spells CATSAPVWPETQYF. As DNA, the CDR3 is TGTGCCACCAGTGCCCCGGTGTGGCCAGAGACCCAGTACTTC.

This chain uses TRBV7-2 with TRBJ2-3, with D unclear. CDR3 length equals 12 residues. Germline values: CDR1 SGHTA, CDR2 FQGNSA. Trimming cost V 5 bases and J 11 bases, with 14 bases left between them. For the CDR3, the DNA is TGTGCCAGCAGCCATACTGCGAGTATGCAGTATTTT. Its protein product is CASSHTASMQYF.

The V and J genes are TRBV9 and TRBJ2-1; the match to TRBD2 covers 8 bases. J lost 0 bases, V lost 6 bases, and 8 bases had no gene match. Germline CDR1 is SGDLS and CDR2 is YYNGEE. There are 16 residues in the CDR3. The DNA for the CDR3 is TGTGCCAGCACACCGGGACTAGTCGGCTCCTACAATGAGCAGTTCTTC. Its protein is CASTPGLVGSYNEQFF.

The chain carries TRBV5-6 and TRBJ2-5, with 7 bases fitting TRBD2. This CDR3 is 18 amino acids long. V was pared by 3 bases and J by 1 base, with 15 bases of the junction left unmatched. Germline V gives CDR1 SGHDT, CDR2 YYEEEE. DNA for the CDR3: TGTGCCAGCAGCTCGGGAGGTATTCCGGCGACATCCCAAGAGACCCAGTACTTC. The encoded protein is CASSSGGIPATSQETQYF.

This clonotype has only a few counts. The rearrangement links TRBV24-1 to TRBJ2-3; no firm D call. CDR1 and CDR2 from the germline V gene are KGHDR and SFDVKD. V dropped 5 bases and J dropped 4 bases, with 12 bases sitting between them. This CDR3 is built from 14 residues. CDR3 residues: CATSVPRSPDTQYF. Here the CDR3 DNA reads TGTGCCACCAGTGTCCCCCGGTCCCCAGATACGCAGTATTTT.

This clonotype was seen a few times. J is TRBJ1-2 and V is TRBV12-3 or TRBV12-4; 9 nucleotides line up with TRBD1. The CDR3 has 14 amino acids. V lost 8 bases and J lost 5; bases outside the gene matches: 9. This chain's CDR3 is CASGRTGASYGYTF. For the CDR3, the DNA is TGTGCCAGCGGAAGGACAGGGGCAAGTTATGGCTACACCTTC.

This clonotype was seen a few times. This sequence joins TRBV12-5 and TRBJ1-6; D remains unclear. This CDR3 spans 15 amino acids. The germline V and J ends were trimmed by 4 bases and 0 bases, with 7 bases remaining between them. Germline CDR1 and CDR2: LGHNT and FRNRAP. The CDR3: CASGSNSSYNSPLHF. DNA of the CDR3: TGTGCTAGTGGTTCAAACAGCTCCTATAATTCACCCCTCCACTTT. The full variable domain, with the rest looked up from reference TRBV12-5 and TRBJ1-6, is DARVTQTPRHKVTEMGQEVTMRCQPILGHNTVFWYRQTMMQGLELLAYFRNRAPLDDSGMPKDRFSAEMPDATLATLKIQPSEPRDSAVYFCASGSNSSYNSPLHFGNGTRLTVT.

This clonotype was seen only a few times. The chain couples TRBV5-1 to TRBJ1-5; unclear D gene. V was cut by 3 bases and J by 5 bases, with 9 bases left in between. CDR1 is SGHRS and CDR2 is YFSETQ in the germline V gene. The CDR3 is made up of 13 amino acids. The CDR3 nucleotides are TGCGCCAGCAGCTCGGCGAGCGATCAGCCCCAGCATTTT. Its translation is CASSSASDQPQHF.